These T cell receptor beta chains were read from a single sample in a study of blood T cell repertoires in COVID-19. Sequencing used immunoSEQ multiplex PCR; TCRdb keeps in-frame clones, though not all of them. The sample carries tens of thousands of clones, roughly 80% recorded once. Source material: peripheral blood. The receptor source for this set is a man aged 55 to 69 with COVID-19, enrolled during active disease. Each CDR3 is given with its conserved first and last residue. D genes are given only for firm matches. Clone sizes are given selectively: once, few, many, or a class where the clone is expanded.

V gene,J gene,D gene,clone size,CDR3 protein,CDR3 DNA
TRBV4-2,TRBJ2-2,NA,NA,CASSQRWDINTGELFF,TGTGCCAGCAGCCAACGGTGGGACATCAACACCGGGGAGCTGTTTTTT
TRBV10-3,TRBJ2-3,NA,NA,CAISDRTGGSSGRSSTDTQYF,TGTGCCATCAGTGACCGGACAGGGGGGAGTAGCGGGAGATCGAGCACAGATACGCAGTATTTT
TRBV2,TRBJ1-2,TRBD1,once,CASFGGQGWGYTF,TGTGCCAGCTTCGGGGGACAGGGGTGGGGCTACACCTTC
TRBV27,TRBJ1-6,NA,NA,CASSLEGSYNSPLHF,TGTGCCAGCAGTTTAGAGGGCTCCTATAATTCACCCCTCCACTTT
TRBV19,TRBJ1-2,TRBD1,NA,CASSAQGRGYGYTF,TGTGCCAGTAGTGCTCAGGGCAGGGGGTATGGCTACACCTTC
TRBV5-1,TRBJ2-4,NA,NA,CASSQDGLNPRGGKNIQYF,TGCGCCAGCAGTCAAGACGGACTGAACCCTAGAGGAGGCAAAAACATTCAGTACTTC
TRBV19,TRBJ1-5,TRBD1,NA,CASSMSDRGGQPQHF,TGTGCCAGTAGTATGTCCGACAGGGGCGGTCAGCCCCAGCATTTT
TRBV10-3,TRBJ2-7,NA,NA,CAISESGTSSYEQYF,TGTGCCATCAGTGAGTCTGGGACTTCCTCCTACGAGCAGTACTTC
TRBV5-6,TRBJ2-7,TRBD2,once,CASRSLGLAGYEQYF,TGTGCCAGCAGAAGCCTGGGACTAGCGGGATACGAGCAGTACTTC
TRBV2,TRBJ1-2,TRBD1,few,CASSKTGDVGYTF,TGTGCCAGCTCTAAGACAGGGGACGTGGGCTACACCTTC
TRBV7-9,TRBJ2-5,TRBD1,NA,CASRTDRAQETQYF,TGTGCCAGCAGAACTGACAGGGCGCAAGAGACCCAGTACTTC
TRBV6-2/TRBV6-3,TRBJ2-5,TRBD1,NA,CASSSPTGVRETQYF,TGTGCCAGCAGTTCTCCGACAGGGGTTCGCGAGACCCAGTACTTC
TRBV19,TRBJ1-5,TRBD1,NA,CASGGQINQPQHF,TGTGCCAGCGGGGGACAGATCAATCAGCCCCAGCATTTT
TRBV30,TRBJ2-1,NA,NA,CAWSVQGSQTEQFF,TGTGCCTGGAGTGTGCAGGGGTCCCAAACTGAGCAGTTCTTC
TRBV6-6,TRBJ1-2,NA,NA,CASTYLQGTYGYTF,TGTGCCAGCACCTACCTCCAGGGGACCTATGGCTACACCTTC
TRBV11-2,TRBJ1-2,TRBD1,NA,CASSFKGANGYTF,TGTGCCAGCAGCTTCAAGGGGGCGAATGGCTACACCTTC
TRBV29-1,TRBJ2-3,NA,NA,CSVELSGDTQYF,TGCAGCGTTGAACTCTCCGGGGATACGCAGTATTTT
TRBV4-2,TRBJ2-3,NA,few,CASSPGKGADTQYF,TGTGCCAGCAGCCCGGGAAAGGGGGCAGATACGCAGTATTTT
TRBV15,TRBJ2-7,TRBD2,few,CATSRGSGRGAYEQYF,TGTGCCACCAGCAGAGGTAGCGGGAGGGGAGCCTACGAGCAGTACTTC
TRBV7-3,TRBJ1-3,NA,NA,CASSLKGQELSIGNTIYF,TGTGCCAGCAGCTTAAAGGGGCAGGAGCTTTCAATTGGAAACACCATATATTTT
TRBV12-3/TRBV12-4,TRBJ1-5,NA,NA,CASSSGNQPQHF,TGTGCCAGCAGTTCAGGTAACCAGCCCCAGCATTTT
TRBV6-1,TRBJ2-1,TRBD2,NA,CASSEAWGGDRNEQFF,TGTGCCAGCAGTGAAGCGTGGGGGGGGGATCGCAATGAGCAGTTCTTC